This is a list of T cell receptor beta chains from one sample in a study of early T cells in non-severe SARS-CoV-2 infection. TCRdb reprocessed the 5' RACE reads with MiXCR, giving one entry per CDR3 protein. The sample carries about 50,000 distinct CDR3 sequences, approximately 8.5% recorded once. What was sequenced was whole blood. These receptor sequences come from an adult who was a healthcare worker with PCR-confirmed SARS-CoV-2 infection or an uninfected control (not recorded which). Both conserved end residues are part of each CDR3. A D gene is named only where the DNA matches it firmly. Size is stated for part of the rows, as once, few or many counts, or as a class when the clone is expanded.

>TRBJ1-5|TRBD1|many|TRBV28
TGTGCCAGCAGTTTCACAGGGGGCAATCAGCCCCAGCATTTT
CASSFTGGNQPQHF
>TRBJ1-6|.|many|TRBV12-3/TRBV12-4
TGTGCCAGCAGTTTCAGGCAGAGTGTTAATTCACCCCTCCACTTT
CASSFRQSVNSPLHF
>TRBJ2-3|.|few|TRBV27
TGTGCCAGCAGTTCTCCCCCAGATACGCAGTATTTT
CASSSPPDTQYF
>TRBJ2-4|.|.|TRBV7-2
TGTGCCAGCAGCTTATCCGGGATAGCCAAAAACATTCAGTACTTC
CASSLSGIAKNIQYF
>TRBJ2-5|TRBD1|many|TRBV5-6
TGTGCCAGCAGCTTGGGTCTTAGGGACAGGGACGGCCAAGAGACCCAGTACTTC
CASSLGLRDRDGQETQYF
>TRBJ2-7|TRBD1|many|TRBV29-1
TGCAGCGTTCGGAAGGACAGGGACGCCTACGAGCAGTACTTC
CSVRKDRDAYEQYF
>TRBJ2-4|TRBD1|many|TRBV20-1
TGCAGTGCTCCACAGGGGATAGGAGACATTCAGTACTTC
CSAPQGIGDIQYF
>TRBJ1-6|.|few|TRBV20-1
TGCAGTGCTAGGACCGCAGGAGGGGCCTATAATTCACCCCTCCACTTT
CSARTAGGAYNSPLHF
>TRBJ2-7|.|medium-sized|TRBV28
TGTGCCAGCAGCCAGAAACCCAACAGGGTCCACGAGCAGTACTTC
CASSQKPNRVHEQYF
>TRBJ2-7|.|few|TRBV25-1
TGTGCCAGCAGTGATTTCGGGTTCCCCTCCTACGAGCAGTACTTC
CASSDFGFPSYEQYF
>TRBJ2-7|.|many|TRBV10-3
TGTGCCATCAGTGATACCGGGACCTACGAGCAGTACTTC
CAISDTGTYEQYF
>TRBJ2-7|.|many|TRBV6-2/TRBV6-3
TGTGCCAGCAGTTACATCCCCGTGTTTGACAGGTTGTCCTACGAGCAGTACTTC
CASSYIPVFDRLSYEQYF
>TRBJ2-1|.|few|TRBV19
TGTGCCAGTAGGTTCGCGGGACTGGGCGGTGAGCAGTTCTTC
CASRFAGLGGEQFF
>TRBJ1-2|TRBD1|few|TRBV6-2/TRBV6-3
TGTGCCAGCAGTCGAGGGGACAGCTTCTATGGCTACACCTTC
CASSRGDSFYGYTF
>TRBJ2-1|.|few|TRBV3-1
TGTGCCAGCAGCCTTGGTGGAGCGGCTTTCCCCAATGAGCAGTTCTTC
CASSLGGAAFPNEQFF
>TRBJ2-1|.|.|TRBV7-2
TGTGCCAGCAGCGGGCAGGGCTACAATGAGCAGTTCTTC
CASSGQGYNEQFF
>TRBJ1-5|.|many|TRBV28
TGTGCCAGCAGTTTACGGGGAGAAAATAGCAATCAGCCCCAGCATTTT
CASSLRGENSNQPQHF
>TRBJ2-5|.|many|TRBV7-2
TGTGCCAGCAGCTTAGCGTTGGGGAGGGAGACCCAGTACTTC
CASSLALGRETQYF
>TRBJ2-5|TRBD2|many|TRBV11-2
TGTGCCAGCAGCTTCGCGGGGGGAGAGACCCAGTACTTC
CASSFAGGETQYF
>TRBJ2-1|.|many|TRBV27
TGTGCCAGCAGTTCCCGGGCCAACAATGAGCAGTTCTTC
CASSSRANNEQFF
>TRBJ1-5|TRBD1|many|TRBV18
TGTGCCAGCTCACCCTCCTCTCCAGGGGGCGGTCAGCCCCAGCATTTT
CASSPSSPGGGQPQHF
>TRBJ1-4|.|.|TRBV7-9
TGTGCCAGCAGCTTAGCCGATCGTAGCGAAAAACTGTTTTTT
CASSLADRSEKLFF
>TRBJ2-5|TRBD1|many|TRBV5-4
TGTGCCACCGCGAGACAGGGGGAGACCCAGTACTTC
CATARQGETQYF
>TRBJ2-2|.|.|TRBV7-3
TGTGCCAGCAGCTTGACCCCAGGGAAAGCGAACACCGGGGAGCTGTTTTTT
CASSLTPGKANTGELFF
>TRBJ2-7|.|.|TRBV28
TGTGCCAGCGGATCGACTCCTCGCAACGAGCAGTACTTC
CASGSTPRNEQYF
>TRBJ2-1|TRBD2|many|TRBV7-3
TGTGCCAGCAGCTTAACTAGCGGGTACAATGAGCAGTTCTTC
CASSLTSGYNEQFF
>TRBJ2-7|TRBD1|few|TRBV7-9
TGTGCCAGCAGCTTGCGCCGGGACAGGGTCTACGAGCAGTACTTC
CASSLRRDRVYEQYF
>TRBJ1-1|.|.|TRBV12-3/TRBV12-4
TGTGCCAGCAGTTTAGGGACAGCTCCAAACACTGAAGCTTTCTTT
CASSLGTAPNTEAFF
>TRBJ1-1|.|.|TRBV7-2
TGTGCCAGCAGCTCTTACAGCCCGAGCACTGAAGCTTTCTTT
CASSSYSPSTEAFF
>TRBJ2-3|TRBD2|few|TRBV7-8
TGTGCCAGCAGCATACTAGCGGGAGTTGATACGCAGTATTTT
CASSILAGVDTQYF
>TRBJ2-5|TRBD2|many|TRBV20-1
TGCAGTGCTAGAGCCCTTATAGCGGGAAACCAAGAGACCCAGTACTTC
CSARALIAGNQETQYF
>TRBJ1-2|.|few|TRBV6-2/TRBV6-3
TGTGCCAGCAGTTTTGACGGACTTTATGGCTACACCTTC
CASSFDGLYGYTF
>TRBJ2-7|.|many|TRBV24-1
TGTGCCACCGGGGCCACGAGCGACGAGCAGTACTTC
CATGATSDEQYF
>TRBJ1-2|TRBD1|.|TRBV6-2/TRBV6-3
TGTGCCAGCAGTCACGGACAGGGGATCTATGGCTACACCTTC
CASSHGQGIYGYTF
>TRBJ2-2|.|few|TRBV29-1
TGCAGCGTTGCACGGAGCACCGGGGAGCTGTTTTTT
CSVARSTGELFF
>TRBJ2-3|.|.|TRBV20-1
TGCAGTGCCAGAAGGGATGGGGCTGGAGATACGCAGTATTTT
CSARRDGAGDTQYF
>TRBJ2-7|.|many|TRBV28
TGTGCCAGCAGTTTCCCGGGGCACCGAAGCTCCTACGAGCAGTACTTC
CASSFPGHRSSYEQYF
>TRBJ1-2|.|many|TRBV29-1
TGCAGCGTTGCAGGGACTGGGAGGTACTATGGCTACACCTTC
CSVAGTGRYYGYTF
>TRBJ2-1|.|many|TRBV9
TGTGCCAGCAGCGGCATTTCGGGGTTCTCCTACAATGAGCAGTTCTTC
CASSGISGFSYNEQFF
>TRBJ1-5|.|.|TRBV2
TGTGCCAGCAGGTACGACCAGCATCAGCCCCAGCATTTT
CASRYDQHQPQHF
>TRBJ1-2|.|few|TRBV6-6
TGTGCCAGCAGTCCCCTACGAGCTAACTATGGCTACACCTTC
CASSPLRANYGYTF
>TRBJ1-6|.|many|TRBV20-1
TGCAGTGCCAGGGACGGCCGAGGACCCCTCCACTTT
CSARDGRGPLHF
>TRBJ2-7|.|many|TRBV7-2
TGTGCCAGCAGCTTAGATGTGGGGGCGCAAGCCTACGAGCAGTACTTC
CASSLDVGAQAYEQYF
>TRBJ2-1|.|many|TRBV20-1
TGCAGTGTGGGGGCTAACAGATACAATGAGCAGTTCTTC
CSVGANRYNEQFF
>TRBJ1-5|.|many|TRBV20-1
TGCAGTGCCGGGACGGCGCCCCAGCATTTT
CSAGTAPQHF
>TRBJ1-1|TRBD1|few|TRBV12-3/TRBV12-4
TGTGCCAGCAGAAACCAAGGGGGCCCTGAAGCTTTCTTT
CASRNQGGPEAFF
>TRBJ1-5|.|many|TRBV28
TGTGCCAGCAGTTTATTGGACAGCAATCAGCCCCAGCATTTT
CASSLLDSNQPQHF
>TRBJ1-3|.|many|TRBV12-5
TGTGCTAGTGGTTACGGGGTTGGAAACACCATATATTTT
CASGYGVGNTIYF
>TRBJ2-6|.|many|TRBV13
TGTGCCAGCAGCTCCTGGATTGAGGTTGGGATCTTTGGGGCCAACGTCCTGACTTTC
CASSSWIEVGIFGANVLTF
>TRBJ1-6|.|few|TRBV18
TGTGCCAGCTCGGAGGATGTTGGTTCACCCCTCCACTTT
CASSEDVGSPLHF
>TRBJ2-5|.|many|TRBV12-3/TRBV12-4
TGTGCCAGCAGTTATGGGCGTGGGGAGACCCAGTACTTC
CASSYGRGETQYF
>TRBJ1-6|.|many|TRBV5-4
TGTGCCAGCAGCTTATTGGGCTTCAGAAATTCACCCCTCCACTTT
CASSLLGFRNSPLHF
>TRBJ2-3|.|.|TRBV18
TGTGCCAGCTCACCACAAGATACGCAGTATTTT
CASSPQDTQYF
>TRBJ2-1|TRBD2|many|TRBV20-1
TGCAGTGCTAGAGGCCCAGCGGGAGGGCTTCTACTGGATGAGCAGTTCTTC
CSARGPAGGLLLDEQFF
>TRBJ1-2|.|.|TRBV12-3/TRBV12-4
TGTGCCAGCAGCCCGACGGGGCGAATGATCAACTATGGCTACACCTTC
CASSPTGRMINYGYTF
>TRBJ2-1|TRBD2|many|TRBV7-3
TGTGCCAGCAGCTTAAGGGAGCGGGAGGGCCAGAATGAGCAGTTCTTC
CASSLREREGQNEQFF
>TRBJ1-1|TRBD1|.|TRBV28
TGTGCCAGCAGTTATCCGGGACAGGGGTCTGAAGCTTTCTTT
CASSYPGQGSEAFF
>TRBJ1-5|.|.|TRBV6-5
TGTGCCAGCAGCCGCTGGAGTCGACAGCCCCAGCATTTT
CASSRWSRQPQHF
>TRBJ2-3|.|many|TRBV10-2
TGCGCCAGCAGTGAAGTGGGAGCGGAAGGAGATACGCAGTATTTT
CASSEVGAEGDTQYF
>TRBJ2-1|.|.|TRBV28
TGTGCCAGCAGTTTCCCCGACTTATACAATGAGCAGTTCTTC
CASSFPDLYNEQFF